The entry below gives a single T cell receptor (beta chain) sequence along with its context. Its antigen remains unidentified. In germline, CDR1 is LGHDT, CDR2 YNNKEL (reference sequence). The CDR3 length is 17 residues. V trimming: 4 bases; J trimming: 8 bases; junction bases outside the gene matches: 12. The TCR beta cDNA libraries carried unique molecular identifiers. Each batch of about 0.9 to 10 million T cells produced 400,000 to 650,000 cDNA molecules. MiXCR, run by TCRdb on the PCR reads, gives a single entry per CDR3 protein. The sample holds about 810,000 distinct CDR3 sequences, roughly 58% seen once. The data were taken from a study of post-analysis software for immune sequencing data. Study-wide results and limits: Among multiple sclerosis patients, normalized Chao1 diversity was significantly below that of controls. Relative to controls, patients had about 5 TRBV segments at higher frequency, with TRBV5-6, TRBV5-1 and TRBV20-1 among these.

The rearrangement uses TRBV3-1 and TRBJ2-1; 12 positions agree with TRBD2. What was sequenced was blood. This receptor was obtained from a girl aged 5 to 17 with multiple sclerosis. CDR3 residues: CASSLVIGLAGGHEQFF. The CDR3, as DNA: TGTGCCAGCAGCCTAGTGATTGGCCTAGCGGGAGGGCATGAGCAGTTCTTC.